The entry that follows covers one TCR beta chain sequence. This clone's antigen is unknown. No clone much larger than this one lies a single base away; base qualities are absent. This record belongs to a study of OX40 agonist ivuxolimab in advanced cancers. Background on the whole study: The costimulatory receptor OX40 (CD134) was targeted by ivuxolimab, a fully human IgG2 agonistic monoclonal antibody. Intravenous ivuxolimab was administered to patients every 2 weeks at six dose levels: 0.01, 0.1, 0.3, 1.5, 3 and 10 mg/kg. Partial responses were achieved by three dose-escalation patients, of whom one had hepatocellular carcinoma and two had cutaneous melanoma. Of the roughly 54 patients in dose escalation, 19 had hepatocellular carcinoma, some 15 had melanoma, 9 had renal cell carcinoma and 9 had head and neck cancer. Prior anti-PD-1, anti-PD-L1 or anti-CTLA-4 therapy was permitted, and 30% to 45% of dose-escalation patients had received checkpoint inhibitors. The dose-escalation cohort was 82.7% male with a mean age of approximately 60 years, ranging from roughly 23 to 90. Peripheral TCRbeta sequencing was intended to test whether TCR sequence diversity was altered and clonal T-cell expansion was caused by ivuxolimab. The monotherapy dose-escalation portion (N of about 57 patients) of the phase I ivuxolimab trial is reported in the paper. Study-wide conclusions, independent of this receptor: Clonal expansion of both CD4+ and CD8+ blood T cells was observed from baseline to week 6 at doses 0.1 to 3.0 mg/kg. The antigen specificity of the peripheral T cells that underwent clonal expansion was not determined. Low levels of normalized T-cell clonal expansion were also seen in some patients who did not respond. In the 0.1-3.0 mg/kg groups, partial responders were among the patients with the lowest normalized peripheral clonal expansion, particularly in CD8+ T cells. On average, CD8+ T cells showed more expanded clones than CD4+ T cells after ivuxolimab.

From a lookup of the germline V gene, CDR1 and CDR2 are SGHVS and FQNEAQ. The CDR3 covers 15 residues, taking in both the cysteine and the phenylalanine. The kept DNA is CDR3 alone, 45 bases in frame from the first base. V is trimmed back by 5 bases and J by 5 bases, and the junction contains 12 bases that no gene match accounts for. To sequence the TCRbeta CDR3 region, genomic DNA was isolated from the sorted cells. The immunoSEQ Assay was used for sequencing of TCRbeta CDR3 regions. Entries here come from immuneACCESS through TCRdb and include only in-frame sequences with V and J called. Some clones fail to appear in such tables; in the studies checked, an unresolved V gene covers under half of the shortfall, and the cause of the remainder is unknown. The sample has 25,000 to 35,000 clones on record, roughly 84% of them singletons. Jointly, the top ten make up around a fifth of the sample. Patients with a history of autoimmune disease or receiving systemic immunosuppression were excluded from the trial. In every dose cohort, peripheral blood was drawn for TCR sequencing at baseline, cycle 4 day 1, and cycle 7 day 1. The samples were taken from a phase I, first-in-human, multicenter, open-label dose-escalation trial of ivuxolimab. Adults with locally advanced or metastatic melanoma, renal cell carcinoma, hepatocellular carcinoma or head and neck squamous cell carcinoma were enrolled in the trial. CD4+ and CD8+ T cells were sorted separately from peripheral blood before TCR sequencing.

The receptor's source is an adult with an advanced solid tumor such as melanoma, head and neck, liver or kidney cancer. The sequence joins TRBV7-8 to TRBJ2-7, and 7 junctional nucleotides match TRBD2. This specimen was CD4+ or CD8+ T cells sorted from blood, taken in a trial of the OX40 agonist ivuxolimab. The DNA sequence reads TGTGCCAGCAGCGGGGGGGTGAGGGGCGGCGACGAGCAGTACTTC. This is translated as CASSGGVRGGDEQYF.